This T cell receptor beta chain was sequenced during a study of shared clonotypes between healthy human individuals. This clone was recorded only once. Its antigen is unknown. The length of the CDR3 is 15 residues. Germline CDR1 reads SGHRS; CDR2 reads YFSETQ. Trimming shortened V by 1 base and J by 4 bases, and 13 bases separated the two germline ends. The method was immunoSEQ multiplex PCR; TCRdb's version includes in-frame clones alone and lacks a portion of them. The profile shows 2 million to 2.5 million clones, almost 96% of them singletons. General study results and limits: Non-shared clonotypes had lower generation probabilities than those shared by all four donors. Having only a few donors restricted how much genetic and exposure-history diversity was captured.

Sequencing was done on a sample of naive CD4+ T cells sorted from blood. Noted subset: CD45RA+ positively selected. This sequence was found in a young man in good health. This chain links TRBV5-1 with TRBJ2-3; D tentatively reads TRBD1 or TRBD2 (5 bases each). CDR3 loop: CASSLMGVGADTQYF. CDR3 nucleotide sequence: TGCGCCAGCAGCTTGATGGGGGTTGGGGCAGATACGCAGTATTTT.